This entry is about one T cell receptor (beta chain). This clone is termed medium-sized (0.01 to 0.1%). The target of this receptor is not known. Base quality data are lacking; no much larger clone is found one base away. Additional DNA sequences in this sample encode the identical CDR3. Counted from cysteine to phenylalanine, this CDR3 has 16 amino acids. The CDR3 DNA has 48 bases and is translated from base 1. The V and J ends are trimmed by 1 base and 7 bases, leaving 14 bases between them. As encoded in the germline V gene (reference sequence), CDR1 is LGHDT while CDR2 is YNNKEL. The protocol used for the library was the immunoSEQ multiplex PCR assay. The paper's data handling went like this. Repertoire overlap between subsets was quantified using the Chao-Jaccard similarity index and counts of shared clonotypes. TCRdb limited this immuneACCESS table to in-frame rearrangements with V and J called. A share of clones is missing; checked studies link under half to unresolved V genes, and the rest is unexplained. V, J and clone size are those of that table, while D and trimming were read from the DNA. For this sample the table gives 400 to 550 clones, of which over 20% were detected only once. The top ten clonotypes cover less than 45% of the sample.

This sample's time point label indicates: sample from a COVID-19-recovered individual after infection. The donors were patients who had gone through COVID-19 ranging from mild to severe and had recovered. CD4+ total memory, central memory, effector memory and circulating T follicular helper cells were isolated from peripheral blood mononuclear cells. The record originates from a study of CD4 T cell repertoires in COVID-19 (dated by TCRdb to about 2021). Regarding the research as a whole: For cross-reactivity analysis, CFSE-low cells were expanded with IL-2 for around 10 days and were then relabeled and restimulated with spike proteins from other coronaviruses. In COVID-19-recovered individuals, the study described naturally processed CD4+ T cell responses to SARS-CoV-2 spike and nucleoprotein and used TCR Vbeta sequencing to evaluate clonal composition. TCR Vbeta repertoire analysis of SARS-CoV-2-reactive T cells was conducted at the subset level in a few recovered individuals. What the authors observed across the whole study: Between 7 and 25% of SARS-CoV-2 clonotypes were also detected in SARS-CoV and/or HKU1 spike-stimulated secondary cultures, consistent with cross-reactivity. Several of the most expanded SARS-CoV-2-reactive clonotypes were present in two or all three memory subsets, which suggests intraclonal diversification.

The receptor was derived from a human donor who had COVID-19. The chain uses TRBV3-1 (or the pseudogene TRBV3-2) and TRBJ1-6, with an unclear D gene assignment. This sample comprised memory CD4+ T cells, cultured in vitro, obtained after recovery from COVID-19. What the cell subset or site label conveys for this sample: total CD4+ memory T cells. CDR3 reads: CASSQGAKMGNSPLHF. Here is the DNA: TGTGCCAGCAGCCAAGGGGCCAAGATGGGAAATTCACCCCTCCACTTT.